Listed below are T cell receptor beta chains from one sample, sequenced in a study of control samples from healthy donors and cancer patients. TCRdb's copy holds only in-frame clones and misses some; the assay was immunoSEQ multiplex PCR. The sample yields some 120,000 clones, approximately 89% seen once. The sequenced sample consisted of blood. The receptors come from a young man in good health. Each CDR3 is given with its conserved first and last residue. The D gene is left open where the match is weak. The size of a clone is reported for some rows only, either as once, few or many, or as a class for expanded clones.

d_call clone_size j_call v_call cdr3_aa cdr3_nt
. . TRBJ2-7 TRBV28 CASSLPGIYEQYF TGTGCCAGCAGTTTACCAGGGATATACGAGCAGTACTTC
TRBD2 . TRBJ2-7 TRBV2 CATRGESYEQYF TGTGCCACCCGGGGGGAGTCCTACGAGCAGTACTTC
. . TRBJ1-6 TRBV5-1 CASSLQPGSTNSPLHF TGCGCCAGCAGCTTGCAACCGGGATCCACCAATTCACCCCTCCACTTT
. . TRBJ2-7 TRBV4-1 CASSQDRGRPEEQYF TGCGCCAGCAGCCAAGATCGTGGCAGGCCCGAAGAGCAGTACTTC
. . TRBJ2-2 TRBV27 CASSLKAGRPTGELFF TGTGCCAGCAGTTTAAAGGCAGGGAGGCCGACCGGGGAGCTGTTTTTT
. . TRBJ2-7 TRBV7-9 CASSLGRSSYEQYF TGTGCCAGCAGCTTGGGCCGTAGCTCCTACGAGCAGTACTTC
. . TRBJ2-7 TRBV6-1 CASSEIQQYF TGTGCCAGCAGTGAAATACAGCAGTACTTC
. few TRBJ1-5 TRBV18 CASSPQGADQPQHF TGTGCCAGCTCTCCCCAGGGAGCCGATCAGCCCCAGCATTTT
. few TRBJ2-7 TRBV3-1/TRBV3-2 CASSHDMGARGYEQYF TGTGCCAGCAGCCATGATATGGGGGCCAGGGGCTACGAGCAGTACTTC
TRBD1 . TRBJ2-1 TRBV4-1 CASSHPGDRGPDEQFF TGCGCCAGCAGCCACCCCGGGGACAGGGGCCCGGATGAGCAGTTCTTC
. . TRBJ2-3 TRBV6-2/TRBV6-3 CASSTPGSKRNTQYF TGTGCCAGCAGCACCCCGGGCTCTAAAAGAAATACGCAGTATTTT
. few TRBJ2-5 TRBV5-1 CASSFQGRWEETQYF TGCGCCAGCAGCTTTCAGGGAAGGTGGGAAGAGACCCAGTACTTC
TRBD1 . TRBJ1-1 TRBV4-1 CASSQSERTGATEAFF TGCGCCAGCAGCCAATCGGAAAGGACAGGGGCCACTGAAGCTTTCTTT
. once TRBJ2-3 TRBV14 CASSQEPFSTDTQYF TGTGCCAGCAGCCAAGAGCCTTTTAGCACAGATACGCAGTATTTT
. . TRBJ2-3 TRBV5-1 CASSLGRDPDTQYF TGCGCCAGCAGCTTGGGGAGGGACCCAGATACGCAGTATTTT
TRBD2 . TRBJ2-3 TRBV6-1 CASSESAGGRGTDTQYF TGTGCCAGCAGTGAAAGCGCGGGGGGGCGAGGCACAGATACGCAGTATTTT
TRBD1 . TRBJ1-6 TRBV6-1 CASSVTGGSSYNSPLHF TGTGCCAGCAGTGTGACAGGGGGCTCGTCCTATAATTCACCCCTCCACTTT
TRBD1 . TRBJ2-7 TRBV14 CASSHRWTGATYEQYF TGTGCCAGCAGCCATCGATGGACAGGGGCGACTTACGAGCAGTACTTC
. . TRBJ2-5 TRBV6-5 CASIDSRRETQYF TGTGCCAGCATCGACAGCAGAAGAGAGACCCAGTACTTC
. . TRBJ2-1 TRBV10-1 CATARGGALNNEQFF TGCGCCACAGCGAGGGGGGGGGCCTTAAACAATGAGCAGTTCTTC
. . TRBJ1-1 TRBV6-5 CASSYARKNTEAFF TGTGCCAGCAGTTACGCGCGGAAGAACACTGAAGCTTTCTTT
. . TRBJ1-2 TRBV12-3/TRBV12-4 CASSSQGSYGYTF TGTGCCAGCAGTTCCCAGGGATCCTATGGCTACACCTTC
. . TRBJ1-1 TRBV27 CASSYRSPNTEAFF TGTGCCAGCAGTTACAGGTCGCCGAACACTGAAGCTTTCTTT
TRBD1 . TRBJ1-5 TRBV4-2 CASSRTGTGAGGNQPQHF TGTGCCAGCAGCCGCACCGGGACAGGGGCCGGGGGCAATCAGCCCCAGCATTTT
. . TRBJ2-2 TRBV12-5 CASGTGTSSGELFF TGTGCTAGTGGAACGGGGACAAGTAGCGGGGAGCTGTTTTTT
. . TRBJ2-7 TRBV30 CAWTGAYEQYF TGTGCCTGGACAGGGGCCTACGAGCAGTACTTC
TRBD2 . TRBJ2-1 TRBV3-1/TRBV3-2 CASSLGGGAWDEQFF TGTGCCAGCAGCCTAGGCGGGGGGGCCTGGGATGAGCAGTTCTTC
. . TRBJ2-7 TRBV19 CASSIGTGPYEQYF TGTGCCAGTAGTATAGGCACCGGCCCCTACGAGCAGTACTTC
TRBD1 . TRBJ2-1 TRBV7-6 CASSRSGGASYNEQFF TGTGCCAGCAGCCGCTCAGGGGGAGCCTCCTACAATGAGCAGTTCTTC
TRBD2 . TRBJ2-3 TRBV10-1 CASSGGSGGRQVRTDTQYF TGCGCCAGCAGCGGCGGTAGCGGGGGCCGGCAAGTACGCACAGATACGCAGTATTTT
TRBD1 . TRBJ1-6 TRBV7-9 CASSQGQYNSPLHF TGTGCCAGCAGCCAGGGACAGTATAATTCACCCCTCCACTTT
. once TRBJ2-6 TRBV28 CASSSGFHSGANVLTF TGTGCCAGCAGCTCCGGGTTCCACTCTGGGGCCAACGTCCTGACTTTC
. . TRBJ2-5 TRBV3-1/TRBV3-2 CASSLFRETQYF TGTGCCAGCAGCCTTTTTCGTGAGACCCAGTACTTC
. . TRBJ1-1 TRBV9 CASSVDPRRGANTEAFF TGTGCCAGCAGCGTCGACCCTCGAAGAGGGGCGAACACTGAAGCTTTCTTT
. . TRBJ1-3 TRBV14 CASSRAAGNTIYF TGTGCCAGCAGCCGAGCAGCTGGAAACACCATATATTTT
. . TRBJ1-1 TRBV12-5 CASGQSTEAFF TGTGCTAGTGGACAGAGCACTGAAGCTTTCTTT
TRBD2 . TRBJ2-1 TRBV10-1 CASSGSGGLNEQFF TGCGCCAGCAGTGGTAGCGGGGGCCTCAATGAGCAGTTCTTC
TRBD1 . TRBJ1-2 TRBV6-2/TRBV6-3 CASSYSSRGRNYGYTF TGTGCCAGCAGTTACTCGTCAAGGGGGCGCAACTATGGCTACACCTTC
TRBD2 . TRBJ2-1 TRBV5-1 CASSFDAGGLDNEQFF TGCGCCAGCAGCTTCGATGCGGGGGGGCTAGACAATGAGCAGTTCTTC
. . TRBJ2-3 TRBV7-9 CASSSGALRTDTQYF TGTGCCAGCAGCTCTGGAGCGTTAAGGACAGATACGCAGTATTTT
. . TRBJ1-6 TRBV9 CASSVGGADNSPLHF TGTGCCAGCAGCGTAGGAGGGGCGGATAATTCACCCCTCCACTTT
TRBD1 . TRBJ1-2 TRBV18 CASSPVTGTGKGYTF TGTGCCAGCTCACCAGTAACCGGGACAGGGAAAGGCTACACCTTC
TRBD1 . TRBJ1-1 TRBV5-1 CASSSWTGNTEAFF TGCGCCAGCAGCAGTTGGACAGGGAACACTGAGGCTTTCTTT
TRBD1 . TRBJ2-3 TRBV24-1 CATRGQYTDTQYF TGTGCCACCAGGGGACAGTACACAGATACGCAGTATTTT
. . TRBJ1-1 TRBV21-1 CASSKENTEAFF TGTGCCAGCAGCAAAGAGAACACTGAAGCTTTCTTT
TRBD2 . TRBJ2-5 TRBV4-1 CASSQPGLAGGTETQYF TGCGCCAGCAGCCAACCGGGACTAGCGGGGGGTACAGAGACCCAGTACTTC
. . TRBJ1-5 TRBV25-1 CASSIQGYSNQPQHF TGTGCCAGCAGTATACAGGGCTATAGCAATCAGCCCCAGCATTTT
. . TRBJ1-1 TRBV5-1 CASTTRGGGTEAFF TGCGCCAGCACCACGAGGGGCGGGGGGACTGAAGCTTTCTTT
. . TRBJ1-1 TRBV7-8 CASSLASQGVTEAFF TGTGCCAGCAGCTTAGCGTCGCAGGGAGTCACTGAAGCTTTCTTT
. . TRBJ1-1 TRBV5-4 CASRPPPGSGWSEAFF TGTGCCAGCAGACCGCCCCCAGGGTCGGGTTGGTCTGAAGCTTTCTTT
TRBD1 . TRBJ1-2 TRBV5-1 CASSLGQGVFGGYTF TGCGCCAGCAGCTTGGGACAGGGTGTTTTTGGTGGCTACACCTTC
. . TRBJ1-4 TRBV19 CASTKGFDEKLFF TGTGCCAGTACGAAGGGGTTTGATGAAAAACTGTTTTTT
TRBD2 . TRBJ2-2 TRBV7-6 CASSSSGTSVGELFF TGTGCCAGCAGCTCCTCCGGGACTAGCGTCGGGGAGCTGTTTTTT